One and the same sample provided the 30 T cell receptor beta chains below, sequenced in a study of blood T cell repertoires in COVID-19 (TCRdb year 2020). Receptor libraries were prepared by the immunoSEQ multiplex PCR assay. TCRdb provides this immuneACCESS table in a form limited to in-frame rearrangements. Some clones are lacking; in checked studies, under half of them reflect an unresolved V gene, and why the rest are absent is not known. The sample yields roughly 87,000 clones; around 88% were counted once. The ten largest account for 0.47% of the sample. The sample was peripheral blood. The receptor source for this set is a man aged 55 to 70 with acute or convalescent COVID-19.

This clone appeared a few times. The chain is built from TRBV7-3 and TRBJ2-1; D may be TRBD1 (5 bases). The V gene's germline CDR1 is SGHTA and CDR2 FQGTGA. Trimming cost V 7 bases and J 4 bases, with 17 bases left between them. The CDR3 runs to 15 residues. The CDR3 is CASNSVQGGYNEQFF. CDR3 nucleotides: TGTGCCAGCAACTCAGTCCAGGGTGGATACAATGAGCAGTTCTTC.

The chain joins TRBV5-1 to TRBJ1-5; perhaps TRBD1 as D (6 bases). The CDR3 has 15 amino acids. V gave up 4 bases and J gave up 0 bases, with 11 bases separating them. Germline V gene lookup returns CDR1 SGHRS and CDR2 YFSETQ. As DNA, the CDR3 is TGCGCCAGCAGCCCCGGGACAATTAGCAATCAGCCCCAGCATTTT. This codes for CASSPGTISNQPQHF.

The V and J genes are TRBV19 and TRBJ2-1; no firm D call. Deletions cut 3 bases from V and 0 bases from J, with 9 bases between. Germline-derived CDR1 and CDR2 are LNHDA and SQIVND (reference sequence). The CDR3 is made up of 15 amino acids. CDR3 residues: CASSIRTDSYNEQFF. DNA for the CDR3: TGTGCCAGTAGTATTCGAACTGACTCCTACAATGAGCAGTTCTTC.

The V and J genes are TRBV18 and TRBJ1-2; 8 positions agree with TRBD1. The J segment lost 2 bases and the V segment lost 4 bases, leaving 6 bases of the junction unmatched. Germline V lookup: CDR1 KGHSH, CDR2 LQKENI. The CDR3 sequence is 15 residues long. DNA for the CDR3: TGTGCCAGCTCACACGAGACAGGGGCCAACTATGGCTACACCTTC. Translated, it gives CASSHETGANYGYTF.

V gene TRBV30 combines with J gene TRBJ1-4; possible D gene TRBD1, 5 bases. The CDR3 consists of 13 residues. The germline gives CDR1 GTSNPN, CDR2 SVGIG (reference sequence). The germline V and J ends were trimmed by 3 bases and 7 bases, with 12 bases remaining between them. CDR3: CAWRRTKGEKLFF. The DNA of the CDR3 is TGTGCCTGGAGACGGACAAAGGGTGAAAAACTGTTTTTT.

The chain has TRBV2 and TRBJ2-7, with 8 bases matching TRBD2. CDR1 and CDR2 from the germline V gene are SNHLY and FYNNEI. Trimming took 3 bases from V and 5 from J; bases not matched to a gene: 6. The CDR3 has 14 residues. The CDR3 nucleotides are TGTGCCAGCAGTGACCTTCGGGGACTAGACGAGCAGTACTTC. Translating it yields CASSDLRGLDEQYF.

The gene calls are TRBV4-1 and TRBJ2-3; maybe TRBD1 (6 bases). The CDR3 is made up of 14 amino acids. The germline V gene encodes CDR1 MGHRA and CDR2 YSYEKL. V was pared by 1 base and J by 4 bases, with 9 bases between. Written as DNA, the CDR3 is TGCGCCAGCAGCCAAGTCGAGGGGGCAGATACGCAGTATTTT. This translates into CASSQVEGADTQYF.

The rearrangement uses TRBV5-8 and TRBJ2-5; no reliable D call. In germline, CDR1 is SGHTS, CDR2 YDEGEE. This CDR3 region has 11 residues. V gave up 0 bases and J gave up 10 bases, with 7 bases separating them. The CDR3 bases are TGTGCCAGCAGCTTGGAAGCGATCCAGTACTTC. Its protein product is CASSLEAIQYF.

This clone showed up just once. The rearrangement joins TRBV5-1 to TRBJ2-3, with 12 bases identical to TRBD2. This CDR3 spans 15 amino acids. Germline loops: CDR1 SGHRS, CDR2 YFSETQ. V lost 4 bases and J lost 2; bases outside the gene matches: 2. This CDR3 is CASSLAGGSTDTQYF. CDR3 nucleotide sequence: TGCGCCAGCAGCCTAGCGGGGGGGTCCACAGATACGCAGTATTTT.

The chain combines TRBV14 with TRBJ1-2, with 7 bases matching TRBD1. CDR3 length: 17 amino acids. The ends lost 2 bases at V and 2 bases at J; junction bases unmatched: 11. The germline gives CDR1 SGHDN, CDR2 FVKESK. The DNA for the CDR3 is TGTGCCAGCAGCCAATTGGGTACGGGACAGATAAACTATGGCTACACCTTC. It translates to CASSQLGTGQINYGYTF.

V gene TRBV6-2 or TRBV6-3 combines with J gene TRBJ2-1; D remains unclear. This CDR3 region has 14 residues. Germline V gives CDR1 MNHEY, CDR2 SVGEGT. Trimming removed 2 bases at V and 3 bases at J, with 8 bases between. The CDR3 sequence is CASSYGLLYNEQFF. DNA for the CDR3: TGTGCCAGCAGTTACGGTCTACTCTACAATGAGCAGTTCTTC.

The chain has TRBV6-6 and TRBJ2-7; D is undetermined. Deletions cut 8 bases from V and 6 bases from J, with 17 bases between. This CDR3 is built from 13 residues. CDR1 is MNHNY, CDR2 SVGAGI, per germline (reference sequence). The CDR3 DNA is TGTGCCAGCGCCGGCGGCGGCTTCCGCGAGCAGTACTTC. This codes for CASAGGGFREQYF.

The chain employs TRBV5-1 and TRBJ2-7; tentatively, D is TRBD2 (6 bases). Germline V gene lookup returns CDR1 SGHRS and CDR2 YFSETQ. V lost 4 bases and J lost 3, with 17 bases in between. CDR3 length: 15 amino acids. The CDR3 reads CASSPPGRWHYEQYF. For the CDR3, the DNA is TGCGCCAGCAGCCCGCCCGGGAGATGGCACTACGAGCAGTACTTC.

The V gene is TRBV19, the J gene TRBJ1-2; TRBD1 aligns across 7 bases. This CDR3 contains 15 residues. Germline assignment: CDR1 LNHDA and CDR2 SQIVND (reference sequence). Trimming at V came to 6 bases and at J to 1 base, leaving 8 bases not matched to a gene. The CDR3, as DNA: TGTGCCAGTAGGTCGGGGGACAGTCATAACTATGGCTACACCTTC. Translated, it gives CASRSGDSHNYGYTF.

The chain combines TRBV19 with TRBJ1-5, with a weak D call TRBD1 (5 bases). V lost 3 bases and J lost 5, with 17 bases in between. The CDR3 loop spans 16 amino acids. Germline assignment: CDR1 LNHDA and CDR2 SQIVND (reference sequence). The CDR3, as DNA: TGTGCCAGTAGTATCAGGACGGCGGTAGGGGATCAGCCCCAGCATTTT. It specifies CASSIRTAVGDQPQHF. The full variable domain, its missing parts supplied by reference TRBV19 and TRBJ1-5, is DGGITQSPKYLFRKEGQNVTLSCEQNLNHDAMYWYRQDPGQGLRLIYYSQIVNDFQKGDIAEGYSVSREKKESFPLTVTSAQKNPTAFYLCASSIRTAVGDQPQHFGDGTRLSIL.

The chain joins TRBV2 to TRBJ1-4; 7 nucleotides agree with TRBD1. Germline CDR1 and CDR2: SNHLY and FYNNEI. J lost 4 bases, V lost 6 bases, and 17 bases had no gene match. The CDR3 length is 18 residues. The CDR3 DNA sequence: TGTGCCAGCAGGACGATACTTGGGACAGCCACAATTAATGAAAAACTGTTTTTT. It specifies CASRTILGTATINEKLFF. Using reference TRBV2 and TRBJ1-4 for the parts outside the CDR3, the full variable domain is EPEVTQTPSHQVTQMGQEVILRCVPISNHLYFYWYRQILGQKVEFLVSFYNNEISEKSEIFDDQFSVERPDGSNFTLKIRSTKLEDSAMYFCASRTILGTATINEKLFFGSGTQLSVL.

This clone was recorded only once. The chain has TRBV30 and TRBJ2-7; TRBD2 might be the D (6 bases). In germline, CDR1 is GTSNPN, CDR2 SVGIG (reference sequence). The CDR3 is 14 amino acids. V gave up 3 bases and J gave up 2 bases, with 14 bases separating them. The CDR3 DNA reads as TGTGCCTGGAGCCCGGGACTGACCACCTACGAGCAGTACTTC. It codes for CAWSPGLTTYEQYF.

The V and J genes are TRBV30 and TRBJ2-1, with D possibly being TRBD1 (6 bases). Germline CDR1 and CDR2: GTSNPN and SVGIG (reference sequence). Trimming took 8 bases from V and 0 from J, leaving 20 bases between them. CDR3 size: 16 residues. The CDR3 DNA reads as TGTGCCGGGACCACAGGGTTTTTGAGCTCCTACAATGAGCAGTTCTTC. Protein: CAGTTGFLSSYNEQFF.

The chain recombines TRBV5-1 with TRBJ1-2; possible D gene TRBD1, 5 bases. V lost 4 bases, J lost 4 bases, and 11 bases lay in between. Germline CDR1 reads SGHRS; CDR2 reads YFSETQ. This CDR3 contains 13 residues. The CDR3 region has the DNA TGCGCCAGCAGCGAAGACAGCATCTATGGCTACACCTTC. As protein: CASSEDSIYGYTF.

In its sample, this clone was seen a few times. The V call is TRBV5-1, the J call TRBJ2-2; 11 bases align to TRBD2. The CDR3 contains 15 residues. Germline trimming cut 2 bases from V and 5 bases from J; bases unmatched to any gene: 2. CDR1 is SGHRS and CDR2 is YFSETQ in the germline V gene. The CDR3: CASSLLAGETGELFF. CDR3 DNA: TGCGCCAGCAGCTTACTAGCGGGAGAAACCGGGGAGCTGTTTTTT.

The V call is TRBV30, the J call TRBJ1-2; tentative D call: TRBD1 (6 bases). CDR1 and CDR2 from the germline V gene are GTSNPN and SVGIG (reference sequence). V was clipped by 4 bases and J by 4 bases, with 16 bases between them. The CDR3 extends over 14 amino acids. CDR3 amino acids: CAWTMGGAVYGYTF. In DNA form, the CDR3 reads TGTGCCTGGACCATGGGGGGGGCGGTCTATGGCTACACCTTC.

The rearrangement joins TRBV18 to TRBJ1-3, with 7 nucleotides matching TRBD1. Germline V gene sequence: CDR1 KGHSH, CDR2 LQKENI. The CDR3 is 16 amino acids. V lost 6 bases and J lost 3; bases outside the gene matches: 11. CDR3: CASSPTQGVGGNTIYF. The CDR3 nucleotides are TGTGCCAGCTCCCCCACCCAGGGGGTCGGTGGAAACACCATATATTTT. The entire variable domain, with the rest obtained from reference TRBV18 and TRBJ1-3, is as follows: NAGVMQNPRHLVRRRGQEARLRCSPMKGHSHVYWYRQLPEEGLKFMVYLQKENIIDESGMPKERFSAEFPKEGPSILRIQQVVRGDSAAYFCASSPTQGVGGNTIYFGEGSWLTVV.

The chain has TRBV7-9 and TRBJ2-1, with TRBD2 identical over 10 bases. The germline CDR1 and CDR2 sequences are SEHNR and FQNEAQ (reference sequence). The V segment lost 5 bases and the J segment 9 bases; nucleotides outside the gene matches: 7. The CDR3 is 14 residues long. Written as DNA, the CDR3 is TGTGCCAGCAGCCGATCTAGCGGGAGACGTGAGCAGTTCTTC. Protein: CASSRSSGRREQFF.

The V call is TRBV24-1, the J call TRBJ2-5; 8 nucleotides agree with TRBD1. V was pared by 5 bases and J by 4 bases, with 5 bases of the junction left unmatched. Germline lookup yields CDR1 KGHDR and CDR2 SFDVKD. This CDR3 is 14 amino acids long. CDR3 loop: CATSVGTGAETQYF. The CDR3 coding sequence is TGTGCCACCAGTGTAGGGACAGGTGCAGAGACCCAGTACTTC.

V is TRBV24-1 and J is TRBJ1-5, with 7 bases identical to TRBD1. After removal of 2 bases from V and 6 bases from J, the junction contained 3 bases not matched to a gene. The V gene's germline CDR1 is KGHDR and CDR2 SFDVKD. The CDR3 is 14 residues long. The CDR3 is CATSDYRDSQPQHF. The DNA of the CDR3 is TGTGCCACCAGTGATTACCGGGACAGTCAGCCCCAGCATTTT.

Worth noting for this clone: The same CDR3 can be traced to other DNA sequences in this sample. The chain carries TRBV4-1 and TRBJ2-7, with unresolved D. V was clipped by 3 bases and J by 4 bases, with 16 bases between them. Germline assignment: CDR1 MGHRA and CDR2 YSYEKL. CDR3 length: 15 residues. Here the CDR3 DNA reads TGCGCCAGCAGCCAGGTGCTCTTGGGCCATTACGAGCAGTACTTC. Protein sequence: CASSQVLLGHYEQYF.

The rearrangement joins TRBV10-3 to TRBJ1-3; TRBD1 might be the D (6 bases). V lost 9 bases and J 0 bases, leaving 9 bases between the germline ends. The CDR3 consists of 13 residues. Germline V lookup: CDR1 ENHRY, CDR2 SYGVKD. The DNA for the CDR3 is TGTGCCATAGGACAGACCTCTGGAAACACCATATATTTT. Translated, it gives CAIGQTSGNTIYF.

V gene TRBV6-1 combines with J gene TRBJ2-7; TRBD2 agrees at 9 bases. This CDR3 contains 17 residues. Germline lookup yields CDR1 MNHNS and CDR2 SASEGT. V lost 1 base to trimming and J lost 2 bases; unmatched junction nucleotides: 9. The CDR3 sequence is CASSEEGRLAVTYEQYF. The CDR3 DNA follows: TGTGCCAGCAGTGAAGAAGGCAGACTAGCGGTGACCTACGAGCAGTACTTC.

The chain recombines TRBV27 with TRBJ1-1, with 8 bases identical to TRBD1. Germline CDR1 is MNHEY and CDR2 is SMNVEV (reference sequence). CDR3 length equals 16 residues. Losses at the gene ends were 5 bases for V and 0 bases for J; bases not matched to a gene: 8. CDR3 DNA: TGTGCCAGCAGTACCCGAGGACAGGGAATGAACACTGAAGCTTTCTTT. Protein product: CASSTRGQGMNTEAFF.

The chain is built from TRBV19 and TRBJ2-1, with 7 nucleotides matching TRBD2. V shed 3 bases, J shed 0 bases, and the junction held 8 bases outside the gene matches. Germline V gene lookup returns CDR1 LNHDA and CDR2 SQIVND (reference sequence). CDR3 length: 17 residues. The CDR3 sequence is CASSIGAGVSSYNEQFF. The CDR3, as DNA: TGTGCCAGTAGTATCGGGGCGGGGGTAAGCTCCTACAATGAGCAGTTCTTC.